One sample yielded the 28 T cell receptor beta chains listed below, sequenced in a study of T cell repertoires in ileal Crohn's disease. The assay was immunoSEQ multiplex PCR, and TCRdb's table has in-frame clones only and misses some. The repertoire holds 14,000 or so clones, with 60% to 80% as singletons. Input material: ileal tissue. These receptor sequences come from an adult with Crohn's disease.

Written as DNA, the CDR3 is TGTGCCAGCCGGGACAGGGGTTACAGTGAAGCTTTCTTT. The encoded protein is CASRDRGYSEAFF. The rearrangement uses TRBV6-1 and TRBJ1-1, with 10 positions matching TRBD1. J lost 7 bases, V lost 8 bases, and 7 bases had no gene match. The length of the CDR3 is 13 residues. Germline V gives CDR1 MNHNS, CDR2 SASEGT.

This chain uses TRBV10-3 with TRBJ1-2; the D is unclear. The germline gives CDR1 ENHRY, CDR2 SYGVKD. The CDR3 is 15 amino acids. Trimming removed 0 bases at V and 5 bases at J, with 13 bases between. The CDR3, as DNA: TGTGCCATCAGTGAGTCCCGGACTCTGGGGTATGGCTACACCTTC. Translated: CAISESRTLGYGYTF.

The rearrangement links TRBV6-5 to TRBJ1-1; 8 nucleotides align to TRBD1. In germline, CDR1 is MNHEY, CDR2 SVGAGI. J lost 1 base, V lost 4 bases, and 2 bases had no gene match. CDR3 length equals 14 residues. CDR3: CASSLGQGNTEAFF. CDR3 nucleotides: TGTGCCAGCAGTTTAGGACAGGGGAACACTGAAGCTTTCTTT.

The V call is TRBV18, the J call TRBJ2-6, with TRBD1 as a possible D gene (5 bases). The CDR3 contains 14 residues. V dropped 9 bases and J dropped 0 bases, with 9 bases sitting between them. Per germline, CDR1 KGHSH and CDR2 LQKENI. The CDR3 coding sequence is TGTGCCAGTATAGACAGCTCTGGGGCCAACGTCCTGACTTTC. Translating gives CASIDSSGANVLTF. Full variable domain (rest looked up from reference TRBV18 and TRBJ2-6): NAGVMQNPRHLVRRRGQEARLRCSPMKGHSHVYWYRQLPEEGLKFMVYLQKENIIDESGMPKERFSAEFPKEGPSILRIQQVVRGDSAAYFCASIDSSGANVLTFGAGSRLTVL.

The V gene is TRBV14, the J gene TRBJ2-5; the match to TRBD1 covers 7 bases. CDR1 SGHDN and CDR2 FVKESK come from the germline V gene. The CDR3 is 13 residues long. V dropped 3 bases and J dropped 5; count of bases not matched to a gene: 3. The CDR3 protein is CASSQTDRETQYF. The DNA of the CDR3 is TGTGCCAGCAGCCAGACGGACAGGGAGACCCAGTACTTC.

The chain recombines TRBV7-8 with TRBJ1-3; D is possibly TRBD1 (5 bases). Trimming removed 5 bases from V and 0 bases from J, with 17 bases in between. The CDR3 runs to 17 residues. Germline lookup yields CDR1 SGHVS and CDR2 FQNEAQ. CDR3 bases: TGTGCCAGCAGCCCTAGGGCCAGGGCACTCTCTGGAAACACCATATATTTT. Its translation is CASSPRARALSGNTIYF.

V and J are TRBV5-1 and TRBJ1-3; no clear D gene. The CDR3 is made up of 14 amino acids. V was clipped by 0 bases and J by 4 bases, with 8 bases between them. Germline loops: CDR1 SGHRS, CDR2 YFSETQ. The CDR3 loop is CASSLGSVGNTIYF. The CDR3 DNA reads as TGCGCCAGCAGCTTGGGGTCGGTCGGAAACACCATATATTTT. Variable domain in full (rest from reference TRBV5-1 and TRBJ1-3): KAGVTQTPRYLIKTRGQQVTLSCSPISGHRSVSWYQQTPGQGLQFLFEYFSETQRNKGNFPGRFSGRQFSNSRSEMNVSTLELGDSALYLCASSLGSVGNTIYFGEGSWLTVV.

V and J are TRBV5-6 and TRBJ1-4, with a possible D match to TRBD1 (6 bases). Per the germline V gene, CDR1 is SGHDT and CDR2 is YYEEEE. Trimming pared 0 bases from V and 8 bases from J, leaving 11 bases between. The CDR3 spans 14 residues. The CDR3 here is CASSLAGVTEKLFF. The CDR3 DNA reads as TGTGCCAGCAGCTTGGCAGGGGTGACCGAAAAACTGTTTTTT. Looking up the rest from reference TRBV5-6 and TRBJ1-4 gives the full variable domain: DAGVTQSPTHLIKTRGQQVTLRCSPKSGHDTVSWYQQALGQGPQFIFQYYEEEERQRGNFPDRFSGHQFPNYSSELNVNALLLGDSALYLCASSLAGVTEKLFFGSGTQLSVL.

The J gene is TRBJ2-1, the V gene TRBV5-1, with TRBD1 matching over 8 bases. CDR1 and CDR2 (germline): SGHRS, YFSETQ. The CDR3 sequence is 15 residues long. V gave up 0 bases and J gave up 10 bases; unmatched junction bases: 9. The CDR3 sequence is CASSLEGQAKYEQFF. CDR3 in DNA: TGCGCCAGCAGCTTGGAGGGACAGGCGAAATACGAGCAGTTCTTC.

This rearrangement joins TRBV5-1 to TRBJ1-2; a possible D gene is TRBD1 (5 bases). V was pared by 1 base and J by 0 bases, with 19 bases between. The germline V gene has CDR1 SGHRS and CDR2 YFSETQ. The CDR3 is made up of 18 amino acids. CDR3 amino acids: CASSLSVLTGPTNYGYTF. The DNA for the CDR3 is TGCGCCAGCAGCTTGTCGGTACTAACAGGTCCCACTAACTATGGCTACACCTTC.

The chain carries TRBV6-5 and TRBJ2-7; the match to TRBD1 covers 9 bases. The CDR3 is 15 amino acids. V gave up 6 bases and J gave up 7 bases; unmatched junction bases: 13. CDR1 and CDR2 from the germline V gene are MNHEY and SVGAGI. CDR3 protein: CASSYIVQGAQEQYF. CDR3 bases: TGTGCCAGCAGCTATATCGTACAGGGGGCTCAAGAGCAGTACTTC.

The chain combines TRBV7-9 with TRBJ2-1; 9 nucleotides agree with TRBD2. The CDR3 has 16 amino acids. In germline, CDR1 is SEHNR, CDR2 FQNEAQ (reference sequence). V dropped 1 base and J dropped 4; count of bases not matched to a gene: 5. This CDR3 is CASSLGLAGLYNEQFF. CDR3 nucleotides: TGTGCCAGCAGCTTAGGTCTAGCGGGGTTATACAATGAGCAGTTCTTC.

The CDR3 sequence: CASSHMGQGGSQPQHF. CDR3 nucleotides: TGCGCCAGCAGCCACATGGGACAGGGGGGTAGTCAGCCCCAGCATTTT. The J gene is TRBJ1-5, the V gene TRBV4-1; 11 nucleotides align to TRBD1. Germline-derived CDR1 and CDR2 are MGHRA and YSYEKL. Unmatched junction bases numbered 7, after V lost 3 bases and J lost 6 bases. The CDR3 has 16 residues.

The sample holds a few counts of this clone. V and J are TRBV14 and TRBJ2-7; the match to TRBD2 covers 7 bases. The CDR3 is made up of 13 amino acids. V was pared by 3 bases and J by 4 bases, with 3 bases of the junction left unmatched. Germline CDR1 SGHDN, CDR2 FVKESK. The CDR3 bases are TGTGCCAGCAGCCACAGCGGGGCTTACGAGCAGTACTTC. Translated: CASSHSGAYEQYF.

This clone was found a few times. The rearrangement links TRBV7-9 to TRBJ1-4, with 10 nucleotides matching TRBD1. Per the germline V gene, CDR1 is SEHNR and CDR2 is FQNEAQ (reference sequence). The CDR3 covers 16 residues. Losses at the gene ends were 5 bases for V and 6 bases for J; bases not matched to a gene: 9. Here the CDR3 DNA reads TGTGCCAGCAGCAAGACAGGGGGCACGGTGTATGAAAAACTGTTTTTT. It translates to CASSKTGGTVYEKLFF.

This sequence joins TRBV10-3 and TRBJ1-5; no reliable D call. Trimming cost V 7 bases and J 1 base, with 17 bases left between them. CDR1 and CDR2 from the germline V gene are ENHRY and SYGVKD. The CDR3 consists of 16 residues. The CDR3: CAINASPVSSNQPQHF. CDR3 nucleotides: TGTGCCATCAACGCGTCCCCCGTGAGCAGCAATCAGCCCCAGCATTTT.

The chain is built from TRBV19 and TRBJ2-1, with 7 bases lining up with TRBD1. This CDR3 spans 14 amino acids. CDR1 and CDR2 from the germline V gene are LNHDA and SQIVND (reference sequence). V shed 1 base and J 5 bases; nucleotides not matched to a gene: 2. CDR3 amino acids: CASSIGDSNNEQFF. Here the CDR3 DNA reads TGTGCCAGTAGTATAGGGGACAGCAACAATGAGCAGTTCTTC.

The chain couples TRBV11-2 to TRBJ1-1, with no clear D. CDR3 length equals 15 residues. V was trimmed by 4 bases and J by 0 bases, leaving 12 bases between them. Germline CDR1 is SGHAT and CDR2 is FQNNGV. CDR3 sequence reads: CASSSNWAMNTEAFF. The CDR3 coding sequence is TGTGCCAGCAGCTCGAACTGGGCGATGAACACTGAAGCTTTCTTT.

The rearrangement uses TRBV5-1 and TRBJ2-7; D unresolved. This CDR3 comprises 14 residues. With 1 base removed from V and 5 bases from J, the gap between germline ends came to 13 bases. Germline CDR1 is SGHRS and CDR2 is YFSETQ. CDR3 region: CASSLNLGPHEQYF. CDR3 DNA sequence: TGCGCCAGCAGCTTGAATTTGGGCCCCCACGAGCAGTACTTC.

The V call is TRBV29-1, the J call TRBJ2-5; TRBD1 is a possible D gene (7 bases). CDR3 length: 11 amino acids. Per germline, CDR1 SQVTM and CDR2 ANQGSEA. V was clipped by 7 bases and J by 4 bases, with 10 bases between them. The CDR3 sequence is CSGQGGETQYF. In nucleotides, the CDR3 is TGCAGCGGCCAGGGGGGAGAGACCCAGTACTTC.

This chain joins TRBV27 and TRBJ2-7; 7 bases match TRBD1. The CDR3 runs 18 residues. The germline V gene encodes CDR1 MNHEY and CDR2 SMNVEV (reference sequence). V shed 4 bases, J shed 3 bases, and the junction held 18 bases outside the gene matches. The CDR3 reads CASSSWDSLSLPRYEQYF. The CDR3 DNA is TGTGCCAGCAGTTCGTGGGACAGCCTGTCTCTCCCTCGCTACGAGCAGTACTTC.

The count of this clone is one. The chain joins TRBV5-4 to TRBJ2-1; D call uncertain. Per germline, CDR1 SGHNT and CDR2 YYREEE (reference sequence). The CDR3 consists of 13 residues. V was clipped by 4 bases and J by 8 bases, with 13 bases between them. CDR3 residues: CASSLPRKDEQFF. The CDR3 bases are TGTGCCAGCAGCCTCCCTAGGAAGGATGAGCAGTTCTTC.

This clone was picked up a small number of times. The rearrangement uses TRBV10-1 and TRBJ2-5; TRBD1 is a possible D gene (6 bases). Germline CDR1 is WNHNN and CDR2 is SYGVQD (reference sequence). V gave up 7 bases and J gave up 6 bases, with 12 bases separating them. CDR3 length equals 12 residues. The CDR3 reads CASTGAQQTQYF. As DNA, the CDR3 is TGCGCCAGCACAGGGGCCCAGCAGACCCAGTACTTC.

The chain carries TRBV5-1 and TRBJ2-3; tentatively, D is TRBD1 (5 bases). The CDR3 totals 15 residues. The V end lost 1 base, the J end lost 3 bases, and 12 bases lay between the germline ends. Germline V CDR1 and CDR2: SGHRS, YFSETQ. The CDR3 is CASSLPGKGTDTQYF. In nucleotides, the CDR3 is TGCGCCAGCAGCTTGCCAGGGAAAGGTACAGATACGCAGTATTTT.

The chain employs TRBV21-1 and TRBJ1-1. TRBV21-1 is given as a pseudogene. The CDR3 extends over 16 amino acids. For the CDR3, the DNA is TGTGCCAGCAGCAAAGTCGGAAGGGAGAAGAACACTGAAGCTTTCTTT. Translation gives CASSKVGREKNTEAFF.

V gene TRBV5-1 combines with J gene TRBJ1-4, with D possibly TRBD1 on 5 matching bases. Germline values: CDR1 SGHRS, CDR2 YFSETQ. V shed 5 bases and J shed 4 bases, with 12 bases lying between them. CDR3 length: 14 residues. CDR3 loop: CASRRQIDNEKLFF. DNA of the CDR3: TGCGCCAGCAGGAGACAGATCGATAATGAAAAACTGTTTTTT.

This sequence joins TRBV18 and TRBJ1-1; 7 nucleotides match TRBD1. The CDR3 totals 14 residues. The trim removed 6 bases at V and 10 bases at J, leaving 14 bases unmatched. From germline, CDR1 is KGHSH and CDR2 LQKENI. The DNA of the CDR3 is TGTGCCAGCTCCAAGGGGGCAGTGGATTTGCTAGCTTTCTTT. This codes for CASSKGAVDLLAFF.

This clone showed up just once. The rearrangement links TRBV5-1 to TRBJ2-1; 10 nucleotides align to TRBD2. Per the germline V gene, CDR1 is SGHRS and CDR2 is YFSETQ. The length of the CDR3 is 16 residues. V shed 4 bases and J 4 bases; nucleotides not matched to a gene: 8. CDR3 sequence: CASSPDQTSGYNEQFF. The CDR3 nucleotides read TGCGCCAGCAGCCCGGATCAGACTAGCGGGTACAATGAGCAGTTCTTC.